What follows are 23 T cell receptor beta chains derived from one specimen sequenced in a study of regulatory dendritic cells for organ transplantation (dated by TCRdb to the late 2010s). These receptors have no identified antigens. Sorted T cell subsets were CFSE-labeled and co-cultured for five to six days with allogeneic regulatory or mature dendritic cells at a 1:10 DC:T ratio. Library construction relied on the immunoSEQ multiplex PCR assay. Here the immuneACCESS table is served through TCRdb, limited to in-frame sequences with V and J called. Missing clones are a known gap in these copies; in checked studies unresolved V genes cover under half, and the rest lacks a known reason. The sample table shows about 12,000 clones, and 85% to 90% are seen once. More than 0.35% of the sample is held by the ten biggest clonotypes. Sequencing was performed on naive CD8+ T cells from blood cultured with dendritic cells. In light of the paper, this sample's cell subset or site label describes: CD45RA+ naive T cells. These receptors were obtained from a human donor in good health.

This chain joins TRBV6-6 and TRBJ2-7; weak D call: TRBD2 (5 bases). Trimming pared 4 bases from V and 4 bases from J, leaving 17 bases between. The germline gives CDR1 MNHNY, CDR2 SVGAGI (reference sequence). The CDR3 runs to 15 residues. CDR3 in amino acids: CASSSGMGGTYEQYF. The CDR3 DNA is TGTGCCAGCAGTTCGGGGATGGGCGGAACATACGAGCAGTACTTC.

The CDR3 here is CASSVTSGGALTGELFF. CDR3 sequence (DNA): TGTGCCAGCAGCGTAACCAGCGGGGGGGCTCTGACCGGGGAGCTGTTTTTT. The V call is TRBV9, the J call TRBJ2-2; 10 nucleotides align to TRBD2. This CDR3 is built from 17 residues. J lost 5 bases, V lost 1 base, and 8 bases had no gene match. Germline V CDR1 and CDR2: SGDLS, YYNGEE.

The chain has TRBV4-3 and TRBJ1-1, with D possibly TRBD1 on 6 matching bases. V lost 0 bases and J 8 bases, leaving 10 bases between the germline ends. CDR3 length: 13 residues. Germline CDR1 and CDR2: LGHNA and YSLEER. CDR3 protein: CASSQDWRGEAFF. The CDR3 bases are TGCGCCAGCAGCCAAGATTGGAGGGGGGAAGCTTTCTTT.

The V gene is TRBV9, the J gene TRBJ2-5; D is perhaps TRBD1 (6 bases). Germline V lookup: CDR1 SGDLS, CDR2 YYNGEE. Trimming left V 3 bases short and J 5 bases short, with 17 bases between. The CDR3 totals 15 residues. The CDR3: CASSGGHTPPETQYF. CDR3 sequence (DNA): TGTGCCAGCAGCGGGGGACATACACCGCCGGAGACCCAGTACTTC.

The CDR3 nucleotides read TGCGCCAGCAGCCAAGATACAATCAGGGGACAGAGAAATTCACCCCTCCACTTT. It codes for CASSQDTIRGQRNSPLHF. The rearrangement joins TRBV4-3 to TRBJ1-6, with 7 positions matching TRBD1. V trimming: 0 bases; J trimming: 7 bases; junction bases outside the gene matches: 12. CDR3 length: 18 residues. The germline V gene encodes CDR1 LGHNA and CDR2 YSLEER.

This sequence joins TRBV6-6 and TRBJ2-7; no clear D. The V end lost 0 bases, the J end lost 2 bases, and 5 bases lay between the germline ends. The CDR3 is made up of 13 amino acids. From germline, CDR1 is MNHNY and CDR2 SVGAGI (reference sequence). The CDR3 region is CASSYSRTYEQYF. The CDR3 nucleotides are TGTGCCAGCAGTTACTCAAGAACCTACGAGCAGTACTTC.

This clone was recorded a few times. This rearrangement joins TRBV15 to TRBJ1-6; TRBD1 is a possible D gene (6 bases). Germline V gene lookup returns CDR1 LNHNV and CDR2 YYDKDF (reference sequence). Trimming removed 3 bases at V and 8 bases at J, with 11 bases between. CDR3 size: 14 residues. CDR3 residues: CATSSYRVDSPLHF. CDR3 DNA sequence: TGTGCCACCAGCAGTTACAGGGTTGATTCACCCCTCCACTTT.

This clone was found once. V and J are TRBV4-1 and TRBJ2-3; D might be TRBD1 or TRBD2, each matching 6 bases. There are 17 residues in the CDR3. The V gene's germline CDR1 is MGHRA and CDR2 YSYEKL. Trimming pared 1 base from V and 4 bases from J, leaving 18 bases between. This chain's CDR3 is CASSQGGARGLSDTQYF. CDR3 in DNA: TGCGCCAGCAGCCAAGGGGGGGCGAGGGGTCTCTCAGATACGCAGTATTTT.

The chain recombines TRBV7-8 with TRBJ2-2, with D possibly being TRBD2 (6 bases). Germline values: CDR1 SGHVS, CDR2 FQNEAQ. Trimming removed 5 bases from V and 4 bases from J, with 11 bases in between. The CDR3 spans 14 residues. The DNA of the CDR3 is TGTGCCAGCAGCCTTACGGGGGTCACCGGGGAGCTGTTTTTT. Protein: CASSLTGVTGELFF.

The J gene is TRBJ2-3, the V gene TRBV7-6; tentatively, D is TRBD2 (5 bases). Trimming took 4 bases from V and 2 from J, leaving 10 bases between them. The V gene's germline CDR1 is SGHVS and CDR2 FNYEAQ. This CDR3 is 14 amino acids long. CDR3 in amino acids: CASSSRTPTDTQYF. CDR3 sequence (DNA): TGTGCCAGCAGCTCTCGGACTCCCACAGATACGCAGTATTTT.

This clone appeared a single time. The chain links TRBV27 to TRBJ2-3; 7 bases align to TRBD1. Unmatched junction bases numbered 9, after V lost 6 bases and J lost 3 bases. The CDR3 consists of 15 residues. CDR1 is MNHEY and CDR2 is SMNVEV in the germline V gene (reference sequence). The CDR3 DNA is TGTGCCAGCAGCCCGAGGGACAGAATTACAGATACGCAGTATTTT. This translates into CASSPRDRITDTQYF.

The chain carries TRBV9 and TRBJ2-7, with a possible D match to TRBD1 (5 bases). Germline values: CDR1 SGDLS, CDR2 YYNGEE. V lost 0 bases and J 0 bases, leaving 10 bases between the germline ends. The CDR3 is 15 amino acids. CDR3 amino acids: CASSVGSGFSYEQYF. The CDR3 nucleotides are TGTGCCAGCAGCGTAGGATCAGGGTTCTCCTACGAGCAGTACTTC.

The chain carries TRBV28 and TRBJ2-1; 12 bases agree with TRBD2. Per germline, CDR1 MDHEN and CDR2 SYDVKM. This CDR3 spans 18 amino acids. The junction had 16 bases not matched to a gene; V was cut back by 3 bases and J by 10 bases. CDR3 nucleotide sequence: TGTGCCAGCAGTTTTCTAATACTGACTAGCGGGAGTCCTAGGGAGCAGTTCTTC. This gives the protein CASSFLILTSGSPREQFF.

The V call is TRBV19, the J call TRBJ2-7; TRBD2 might be the D (7 bases). V shed 2 bases and J shed 2 bases, with 13 bases lying between them. There are 15 residues in the CDR3. The V gene's germline CDR1 is LNHDA and CDR2 SQIVND (reference sequence). Here the CDR3 DNA reads TGTGCCAGTAGTATAACCCTAGGGGGGGCCTACGAGCAGTACTTC. Residues: CASSITLGGAYEQYF.

This clone has a single count. This chain connects TRBV2 to TRBJ2-7; D might be TRBD1 (6 bases). Trimming cost V 3 bases and J 4 bases, with 13 bases left between them. This CDR3 comprises 14 residues. The V gene's germline CDR1 is SNHLY and CDR2 FYNNEI. In DNA form, the CDR3 reads TGTGCCAGCAGTGAGCTCGCAGGGGAATACGAGCAGTACTTC. Translation gives CASSELAGEYEQYF.

V is TRBV7-6 and J is TRBJ2-1; D uncertain. There are 12 residues in the CDR3. Trimming left V 2 bases short and J 7 bases short, with 6 bases between. Germline-derived CDR1 and CDR2 are SGHVS and FNYEAQ. The CDR3 region has the DNA TGTGCCAGCAGCTTAAGGTCTAATGAGCAGTTCTTC. The encoded protein is CASSLRSNEQFF.

The rearrangement uses TRBV4-1 and TRBJ2-7; a weak D match, TRBD1 (8 bases). Germline assignment: CDR1 MGHRA and CDR2 YSYEKL. The CDR3 sequence is 17 residues long. V gave up 2 bases and J gave up 0 bases, with 17 bases separating them. The CDR3 reads CASSQKGGDRSSYEQYF. The CDR3 bases are TGCGCCAGCAGCCAAAAAGGGGGGGACAGGAGCTCCTACGAGCAGTACTTC.

This rearrangement joins TRBV5-6 to TRBJ2-3; D gene unclear. V was pared by 4 bases and J by 2 bases, with 8 bases between. Looked up from germline, CDR1 is SGHDT and CDR2 is YYEEEE. This CDR3 region has 13 residues. The CDR3 DNA reads TGTGCCAGCAGCGCAGAAAACACAGATACGCAGTATTTT. Translation: CASSAENTDTQYF.

The J gene is TRBJ2-3, the V gene TRBV11-3; TRBD2 is a possible D gene (6 bases). The CDR3 runs 13 residues. Trimming left V 5 bases short and J 12 bases short, with 18 bases between. The V gene's germline CDR1 is SGHNT and CDR2 YENEEA. Here the CDR3 reads CASSPRGLDIQYF. CDR3 coding DNA: TGTGCCAGCAGCCCTAGGGGACTGGACATCCAGTATTTT. Using reference TRBV11-3 and TRBJ2-3 for the parts outside the CDR3, the full variable domain is EAGVVQSPRYKIIEKKQPVAFWCNPISGHNTLYWYLQNLGQGPELLIRYENEEAVDDSQLPKDRFSAERLKGVDSTLKIQPAELGDSAVYLCASSPRGLDIQYFGPGTRLTVL.

The chain employs TRBV27 and TRBJ2-3; D may be TRBD2 (7 bases). Between the trimmed V and J ends, which lost 3 bases and 2 bases, there was a span of 15 bases. The CDR3 runs to 16 residues. Per the germline V gene, CDR1 is MNHEY and CDR2 is SMNVEV (reference sequence). CDR3 amino acids: CASSFLGGEYTDTQYF. The CDR3 DNA follows: TGTGCCAGCAGTTTTTTAGGGGGGGAGTACACAGATACGCAGTATTTT.

This clone was found once. The rearrangement joins TRBV9 to TRBJ2-7, with 10 bases lining up with TRBD2. The CDR3 contains 15 residues. Germline V gene data show CDR1 as SGDLS and CDR2 as YYNGEE. V was pared by 2 bases and J by 3 bases, with 5 bases of the junction left unmatched. The CDR3 nucleotides read TGTGCCAGCAGCGTGGGGCTAGCGGGGGACTACGAGCAGTACTTC. Its protein is CASSVGLAGDYEQYF.

The gene calls are TRBV29-1 and TRBJ1-2; D perhaps matches TRBD1 (5 bases). This CDR3 is 13 amino acids long. Looked up from germline, CDR1 is SQVTM and CDR2 is ANQGSEA. V gave up 7 bases and J gave up 2 bases, with 14 bases separating them. CDR3 bases: TGCAGCGCGAGGGACGGTCGAAACTATGGCTACACCTTC. This translates into CSARDGRNYGYTF. The complete variable domain, with remaining parts taken from reference TRBV29-1 and TRBJ1-2, reads SAVISQKPSRDICQRGTSLTIQCQVDSQVTMMFWYRQQPGQSLTLIATANQGSEATYESGFVIDKFPISRPNLTFSTLTVSNMSPEDSSIYLCSARDGRNYGYTFGSGTRLTVV.

This chain links TRBV4-2 with TRBJ1-3, with D unresolved. The length of the CDR3 is 15 residues. The V gene's germline CDR1 is LGHNA and CDR2 YNFKEQ. V lost 6 bases, J lost 0 bases, and 12 bases lay in between. This CDR3 is CASRGSLSSGNTIYF. The CDR3 DNA is TGTGCCAGCAGGGGCAGCCTGAGCTCTGGAAACACCATATATTTT.